The sequence of this T cell receptor (beta chain) was determined in a study of somatic mutations in cytotoxic T cells in rheumatoid arthritis. Germline V gives CDR1 MNHNY, CDR2 SVGAGI (reference sequence). Unmatched junction bases numbered 4, after V lost 5 bases and J lost 4 bases. This CDR3 is built from 14 residues. Using positive magnetic bead selection on an AutoMACS, CD4+ and CD8+ cells were isolated, after which their purity was checked by flow cytometry. This clone showed up just a few times. Its cognate antigen is unknown. Study-level points and caveats: With approximately 66 patients examined, several had a largest CD8+ clone exceeding 20% of CD8+ cells.

Repertoires were generated with immunoSEQ multiplex PCR, while TCRdb's copy carries only in-frame clones and drops some. The table records just under 20,000 clones, approximately 80% of them present only once. The chain is built from TRBV6-6 and TRBJ1-5; TRBD1 matches at 8 bases. The sample taken for sequencing was CD8+ T cells sorted from blood. The TCR comes from a woman aged 45-65 years in good health. The CDR3, as DNA: TGTGCCAGCAGTCAGGGGGCGTCAAATCAGCCCCAGCATTTT. It yields the protein CASSQGASNQPQHF.